This TCR beta chain was recovered during a study of cytomegalovirus exposure and HLA in healthy donors (dated by TCRdb to the late 2010s). Some background on the complete study: A later analysis indicated that the 90 to 150 validation repertoires were generated on the platform also employed for the approximately 700 repertoires of the first cohort. The study aimed to test whether signatures of past pathogen exposure could be identified by cataloging public T cell receptors. In addition to the first cohort of roughly 700 subjects, a separate validation cohort of 100 to 150 different subjects was used. To predict cytomegalovirus infection status, the study combined high-throughput TCR immunosequencing, statistical association of individual TCRs with disease status, and machine learning.

Donors formed part of the validation cohort, which comprised over a hundred subjects and was distinct from the first cohort of roughly 600 subjects. Notes on this clone: Its antigen is still unknown. Qualities for individual bases were not recorded, and no much larger clone is one base off.

Study-wide findings and limitations: A later analysis lacked HLA typing for the validation cohort, so it scored co-occurrence in that cohort across all 120 repertoires. A total of 164 TCR beta chains were listed by the study as associated with cytomegalovirus. In vitro tests confirmed that a few of the cytomegalovirus-associated TCR beta chains recognize cytomegalovirus antigens. Cytomegalovirus status was reported to be diagnosed by the classifier with high specificity and sensitivity in both the original and validation cohorts. Most TCR sequences were seen in very few donors, while some public TCRs were found in many individuals. In a later analysis, TCRs clustered in the first cohort were found to also tend to co-occur in the roughly 110 validation repertoires, with 85% to 95% of cluster scores above 0. The authors suggested that the approach could potentially be generalized to other disease states and immunological phenotypes.

Clipping removes 5 bases from V and 2 bases from J, with 6 as the unmatched junction base count. Based on the germline V gene, the CDR1 and CDR2 sequences are SGHTA and FQGNSA. The CDR3, cysteine through phenylalanine, is 14 amino acids long. The entry retains the CDR3 DNA only, 42 bases that are in frame from base 1. Library preparation was by the immunoSEQ multiplex PCR assay. On the authors' methods: A statistical classification framework was built for diagnosing cytomegalovirus status from the catalog of TCR beta chain sequences. TCRdb obtained this table from immuneACCESS and retained in-frame rearrangements with V and J assigned. These tables miss some clones; where compared with another copy, unresolved V genes account for less than half of the shortfall, and the remainder is unexplained. V, J and clone size were drawn from that table, and D and trimming were deduced from the DNA. The sample has about 110,000 clones on record, about 85% of them singletons. 3% to 3.5% of the sample is taken by the ten largest.

The V gene is TRBV7-2 and the J gene is TRBJ2-7, and 7 junction bases match TRBD1. Sequenced: PBMCs. The TCR was taken from a woman between 18 and 29 years old in good health and CMV-seronegative. The sequenced DNA is TGTGCCAGCAGCGCAAGACAGGGAGCCTACGAGCAGTACTTC. It is translated as CASSARQGAYEQYF. With all but the CDR3 taken from the reference TRBV7-2 and TRBJ2-7 genes, the full variable domain is: GAGVSQSPSNKVTEKGKDVELRCDPISGHTALYWYRQSLGQGLEFLIYFQGNSAPDKSGLPSDRFSAERTGGSVSTLTIQRTQQEDSAVYLCASSARQGAYEQYFGPGTRLTVT.